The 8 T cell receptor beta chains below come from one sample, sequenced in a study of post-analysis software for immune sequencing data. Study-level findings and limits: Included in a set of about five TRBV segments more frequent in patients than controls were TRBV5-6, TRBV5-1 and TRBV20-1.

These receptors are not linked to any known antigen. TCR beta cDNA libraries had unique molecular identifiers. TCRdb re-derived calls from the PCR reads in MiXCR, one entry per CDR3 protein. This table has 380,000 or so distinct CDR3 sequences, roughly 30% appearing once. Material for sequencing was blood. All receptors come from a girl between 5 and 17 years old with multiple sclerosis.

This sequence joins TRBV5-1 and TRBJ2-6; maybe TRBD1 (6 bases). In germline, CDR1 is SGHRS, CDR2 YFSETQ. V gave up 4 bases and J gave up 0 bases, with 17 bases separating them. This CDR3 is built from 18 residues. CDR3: CASSQQGSGFSGANVLTF. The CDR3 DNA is TGCGCCAGCAGCCAACAGGGCTCCGGCTTCTCTGGGGCCAACGTCCTGACTTTC.

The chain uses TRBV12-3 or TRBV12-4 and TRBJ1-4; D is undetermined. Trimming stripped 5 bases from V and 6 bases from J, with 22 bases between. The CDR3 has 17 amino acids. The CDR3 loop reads CASSPGFFSSGDEKLFF. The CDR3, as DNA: TGTGCCAGCAGTCCTGGGTTTTTTTCGTCCGGGGATGAAAAACTGTTTTTT.

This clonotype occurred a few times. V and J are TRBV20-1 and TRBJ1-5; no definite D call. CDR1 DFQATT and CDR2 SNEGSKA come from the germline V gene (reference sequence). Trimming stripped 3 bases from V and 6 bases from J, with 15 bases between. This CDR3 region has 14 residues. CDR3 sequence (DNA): TGCAGTGCTAGTGGGCAGGTGGATGGTCAGCCCCAGCATTTT. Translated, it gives CSASGQVDGQPQHF.

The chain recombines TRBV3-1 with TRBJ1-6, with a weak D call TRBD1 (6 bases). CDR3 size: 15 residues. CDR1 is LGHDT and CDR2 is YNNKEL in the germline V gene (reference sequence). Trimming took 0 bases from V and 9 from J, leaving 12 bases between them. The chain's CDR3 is CASSQDGGAGSPLHF. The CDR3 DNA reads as TGTGCCAGCAGCCAAGATGGGGGGGCTGGTTCACCCCTCCACTTT.

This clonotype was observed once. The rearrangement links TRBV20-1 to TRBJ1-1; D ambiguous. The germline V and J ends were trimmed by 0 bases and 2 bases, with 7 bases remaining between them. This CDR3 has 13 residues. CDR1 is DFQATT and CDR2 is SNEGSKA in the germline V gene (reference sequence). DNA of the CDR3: TGCAGTGCTAGAGAGATAGAAAACACTGAAGCTTTCTTT. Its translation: CSAREIENTEAFF.

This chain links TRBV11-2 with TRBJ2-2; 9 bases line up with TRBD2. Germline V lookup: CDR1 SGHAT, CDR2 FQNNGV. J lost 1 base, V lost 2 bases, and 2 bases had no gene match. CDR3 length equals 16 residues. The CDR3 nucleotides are TGTGCCAGCAGCTTAAGCGGGGGGTTGAACACCGGGGAGCTGTTTTTT. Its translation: CASSLSGGLNTGELFF.

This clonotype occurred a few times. The CDR3 is CASSSGLRGSTDTQYF. As DNA, the CDR3 is TGTGCCAGCAGCTCTGGACTGAGGGGGAGCACAGATACGCAGTATTTT. The chain employs TRBV7-3 and TRBJ2-3, with D perhaps TRBD1 (6 bases). Trimming shortened V by 4 bases and J by 0 bases, and 14 bases separated the two germline ends. CDR1 SGHTA and CDR2 FQGTGA come from the germline V gene. The CDR3 consists of 16 residues.

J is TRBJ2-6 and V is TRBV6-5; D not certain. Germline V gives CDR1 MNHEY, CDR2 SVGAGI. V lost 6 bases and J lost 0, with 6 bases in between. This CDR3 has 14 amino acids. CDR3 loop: CASRYLSGANVLTF. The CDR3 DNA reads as TGTGCCAGCAGGTACCTCTCTGGGGCCAACGTCCTGACTTTC.